Below are 11 T cell receptor beta chains sequenced from a single sample in a study of T cell repertoires in cytomegalovirus infection. No antigen has been identified for these receptors. TCRdb itself ran the reads through MiXCR, one entry per CDR3 protein. This table has around 300,000 distinct CDR3 sequences, roughly 25% appearing once. Specimen: cultured PBMCs, collected from culture after CMV antigen stimulation. These receptors were obtained from a human donor in good health (CMV status not recorded). Some clones in this sample may be carry-over from other donors' samples.

The V call is TRBV27, the J call TRBJ2-3; 11 positions agree with TRBD2. V shed 3 bases and J 4 bases; nucleotides not matched to a gene: 6. The CDR3 covers 16 residues. Germline loops: CDR1 MNHEY, CDR2 SMNVEV (reference sequence). The CDR3 region has the DNA TGTGCCAGCAGTTTGCGACTAGCGGGAATTTCAGATACGCAGTATTTT. Residues: CASSLRLAGISDTQYF.

The V call is TRBV11-2, the J call TRBJ2-3; no clear D. This CDR3 contains 15 residues. Trimming left V 5 bases short and J 2 bases short, with 14 bases between. The V gene's germline CDR1 is SGHAT and CDR2 FQNNGV. The CDR3 region has the DNA TGTGCCAGCAGCATACCTAGGAGCGCCACAGATACGCAGTATTTT. Translated: CASSIPRSATDTQYF.

There are a few counts of this clonotype. This chain joins TRBV20-1 and TRBJ2-1; D is unclear. Germline CDR1 DFQATT, CDR2 SNEGSKA (reference sequence). V dropped 3 bases and J dropped 3 bases, with 6 bases sitting between them. The length of the CDR3 is 12 residues. The CDR3 bases are TGCAGTGCTAGTGACCTCTACAATGAGCAGTTCTTC. Its protein product is CSASDLYNEQFF.

V is TRBV4-2 and J is TRBJ2-3; D is unresolved. The germline V and J ends were trimmed by 0 bases and 7 bases, with 14 bases remaining between them. CDR1 LGHNA and CDR2 YNFKEQ come from the germline V gene. This CDR3 is built from 15 residues. The CDR3 bases are TGTGCCAGCAGCCAAGAGTCCGATACCCCGAATACGCAGTATTTT. Translating gives CASSQESDTPNTQYF.

This clonotype was detected a few times. This chain joins TRBV7-9 and TRBJ2-3; 10 bases line up with TRBD1. Germline V gene lookup returns CDR1 SEHNR and CDR2 FQNEAQ (reference sequence). V dropped 5 bases and J dropped 5; count of bases not matched to a gene: 7. The CDR3 has 15 residues. Here the CDR3 reads CASSATTGGLDTQYF. In DNA form, the CDR3 reads TGTGCCAGCAGCGCTACGACAGGGGGCCTAGATACGCAGTATTTT.

This clonotype was found a few times. This chain joins TRBV10-2 and TRBJ2-1; weak D call: TRBD2 (6 bases). The CDR3 extends over 13 amino acids. Germline V gives CDR1 WSHSY, CDR2 SAAADI. Trimming removed 5 bases from V and 8 bases from J, with 13 bases in between. CDR3 loop: CASSKTSVYEQFF. The DNA of the CDR3 is TGCGCCAGCAGTAAGACTAGTGTTTATGAGCAGTTCTTC.

The chain's CDR3 is CASSQVSGVVYEQYF. The CDR3 DNA reads as TGTGCCAGCAGCCAAGTATCGGGGGTGGTCTACGAGCAGTACTTC. The rearrangement uses TRBV4-2 and TRBJ2-7, with D perhaps matching TRBD2 (6 bases). This CDR3 has 15 amino acids. Germline V gene sequence: CDR1 LGHNA, CDR2 YNFKEQ. Trimming removed 1 base from V and 3 bases from J, with 13 bases in between.

There are a few counts of this clonotype. V gene TRBV6-1 combines with J gene TRBJ1-5; 12 bases line up with TRBD1. The CDR3 runs to 15 residues. Germline V gives CDR1 MNHNS, CDR2 SASEGT. After removal of 5 bases from V and 7 bases from J, the junction contained 6 bases not matched to a gene. The CDR3 reads CASSWGQGAGQPQHF. For the CDR3, the DNA is TGTGCCAGCAGTTGGGGACAGGGGGCTGGACAGCCCCAGCATTTT.

The V and J genes are TRBV19 and TRBJ2-1; maybe TRBD2 (6 bases). The CDR3 contains 16 residues. Germline values: CDR1 LNHDA, CDR2 SQIVND (reference sequence). The V and J ends lost 1 base and 3 bases respectively, with 13 bases between them. CDR3: CASSIVPGAVYNEQFF. CDR3 nucleotide sequence: TGTGCCAGTAGTATAGTCCCGGGAGCGGTCTACAATGAGCAGTTCTTC. Full variable domain (outside the CDR3, taken from reference TRBV19 and TRBJ2-1): DGGITQSPKYLFRKEGQNVTLSCEQNLNHDAMYWYRQDPGQGLRLIYYSQIVNDFQKGDIAEGYSVSREKKESFPLTVTSAQKNPTAFYLCASSIVPGAVYNEQFFGPGTRLTVL.

The sample holds a few counts of this clonotype. The chain's CDR3 is CASSQNLADGADTQYF. The CDR3 DNA sequence: TGTGCCAGCAGCCAAAATTTAGCGGACGGGGCAGATACGCAGTATTTT. The chain combines TRBV7-9 with TRBJ2-3; weak D call: TRBD2 (6 bases). Trimming shortened V by 5 bases and J by 4 bases, and 19 bases separated the two germline ends. Germline-derived CDR1 and CDR2 are SEHNR and FQNEAQ (reference sequence). CDR3 length equals 16 residues.

This clonotype has ten or more counts. CDR3 sequence (DNA): TGTGCCAGCAGCGTTACAGGGGGAACTAATGAAAAACTGTTTTTT. It yields the protein CASSVTGGTNEKLFF. This chain joins TRBV7-3 and TRBJ1-4, with 8 nucleotides matching TRBD1. The CDR3 sequence is 15 residues long. Losses at the gene ends were 5 bases for V and 1 base for J; bases not matched to a gene: 3. CDR1 is SGHTA and CDR2 is FQGTGA in the germline V gene.